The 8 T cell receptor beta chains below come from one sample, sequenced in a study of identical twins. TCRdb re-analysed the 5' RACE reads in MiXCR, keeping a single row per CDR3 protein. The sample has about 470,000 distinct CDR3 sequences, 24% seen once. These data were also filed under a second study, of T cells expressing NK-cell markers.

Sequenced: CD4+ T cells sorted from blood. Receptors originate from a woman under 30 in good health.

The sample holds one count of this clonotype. The DNA of the CDR3 is TGTGCCTTGAAATTCGTTGAGACCCAGTACTTC. Its translation: CALKFVETQYF. The chain couples TRBV30 to TRBJ2-5, with D unclear. Germline CDR1 is GTSNPN and CDR2 is SVGIG (reference sequence). V lost 7 bases, J lost 5 bases, and 11 bases lay in between. This CDR3 is 11 amino acids long.

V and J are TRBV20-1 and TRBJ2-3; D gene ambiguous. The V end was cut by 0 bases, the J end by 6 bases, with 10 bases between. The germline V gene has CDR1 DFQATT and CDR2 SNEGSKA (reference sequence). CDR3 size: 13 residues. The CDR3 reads CSARDPGRDTQYF. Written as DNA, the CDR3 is TGCAGTGCTAGAGATCCCGGACGGGATACGCAGTATTTT.

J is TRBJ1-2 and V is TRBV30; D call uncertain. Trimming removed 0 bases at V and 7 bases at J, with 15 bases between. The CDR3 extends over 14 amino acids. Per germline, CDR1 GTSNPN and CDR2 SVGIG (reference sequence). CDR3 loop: CAWSVGGESSGYTF. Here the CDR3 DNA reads TGTGCCTGGAGTGTTGGTGGGGAATCAAGTGGCTACACCTTC.

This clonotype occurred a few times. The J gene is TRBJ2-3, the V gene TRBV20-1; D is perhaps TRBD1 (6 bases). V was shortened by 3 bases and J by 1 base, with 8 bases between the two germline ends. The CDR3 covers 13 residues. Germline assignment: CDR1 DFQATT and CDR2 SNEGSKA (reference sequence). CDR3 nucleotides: TGCAGTGCTAGTGGGGGCCGCACAGATACGCAGTATTTT. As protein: CSASGGRTDTQYF.

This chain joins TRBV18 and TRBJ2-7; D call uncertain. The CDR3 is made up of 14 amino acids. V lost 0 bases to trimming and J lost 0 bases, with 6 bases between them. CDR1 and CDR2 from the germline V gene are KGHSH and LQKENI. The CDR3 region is CASSPPGYSYEQYF. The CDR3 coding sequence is TGTGCCAGCTCACCACCGGGTTACTCCTACGAGCAGTACTTC.

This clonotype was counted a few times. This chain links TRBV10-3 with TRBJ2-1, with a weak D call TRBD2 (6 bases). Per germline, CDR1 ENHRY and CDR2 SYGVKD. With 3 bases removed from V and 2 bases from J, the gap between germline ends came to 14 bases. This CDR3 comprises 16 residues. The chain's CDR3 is CAISDWAGSPYNEQFF. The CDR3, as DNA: TGTGCCATCAGTGACTGGGCGGGAAGCCCCTACAATGAGCAGTTCTTC.

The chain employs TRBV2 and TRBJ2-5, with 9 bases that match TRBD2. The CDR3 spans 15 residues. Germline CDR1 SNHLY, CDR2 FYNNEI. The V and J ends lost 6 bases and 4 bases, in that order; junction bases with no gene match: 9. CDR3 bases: TGTGCCAGCAGCGGGGGGACTAGCCGAGGAGAGACCCAGTACTTC. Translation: CASSGGTSRGETQYF.

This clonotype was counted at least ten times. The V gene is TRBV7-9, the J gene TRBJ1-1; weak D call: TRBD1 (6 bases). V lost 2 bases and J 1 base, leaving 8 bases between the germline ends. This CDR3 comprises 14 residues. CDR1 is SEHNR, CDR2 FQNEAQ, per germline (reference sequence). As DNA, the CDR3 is TGTGCCAGCAGCTTATCGGGGGCGAACACTGAAGCTTTCTTT. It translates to CASSLSGANTEAFF.